What follows describes a single T cell receptor (beta chain). Under the authors' procedure: Estimation of nucleated cell counts relied on the amplification of reference gene primers. Sequencing was performed with immunoSEQ multiplex PCR; in TCRdb, only in-frame clones are kept and a portion is missing. The DNA gave D and trimming, while V, J and clone size come from that table. In the table there are more than 300,000 clones, 85% to 90% of which are singletons. The data were taken from a study of blood T cell repertoires in COVID-19. Study information: Samples of COVID-19 (acute and convalescent) were obtained from the United States, Italy and Spain. Sample material is recorded as cDNA or gDNA derived from T cells, B-cell-depleted T cells, or PBMCs.

Participants' reported clinical history set cohort assignment. J lost 7 bases, V lost 6 bases, and 10 bases had no gene match. Germline CDR1 reads SNHLY; CDR2 reads FYNNEI. The length of the CDR3 is 14 residues. The chain links TRBV2 to TRBJ1-1; 8 nucleotides agree with TRBD1. The TCR comes from a woman aged 18-30 years who had recovered from COVID-19. The sample was PBMCs or T cells enriched from blood (not recorded which). CDR3 protein: CASRRGQADLEAFF. Here the CDR3 DNA reads TGTGCCAGCAGGAGGGGACAGGCCGACCTTGAAGCTTTCTTT.